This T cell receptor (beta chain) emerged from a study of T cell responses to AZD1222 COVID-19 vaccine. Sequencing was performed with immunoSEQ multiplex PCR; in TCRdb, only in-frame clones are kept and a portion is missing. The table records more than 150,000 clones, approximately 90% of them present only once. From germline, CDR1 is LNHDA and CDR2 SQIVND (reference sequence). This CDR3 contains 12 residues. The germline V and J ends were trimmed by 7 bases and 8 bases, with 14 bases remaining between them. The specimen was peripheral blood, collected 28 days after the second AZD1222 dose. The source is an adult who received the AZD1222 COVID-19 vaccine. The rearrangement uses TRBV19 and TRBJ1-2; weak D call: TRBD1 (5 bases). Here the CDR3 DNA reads TGTGCCAGTACTCAACAGGCGGGAGGCTACACCTTC. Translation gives CASTQQAGGYTF.